A selection of T cell receptor beta chains follows, all from one sample in a study of cytomegalovirus exposure and HLA in healthy donors. TCRdb's table, derived via immunoSEQ multiplex PCR, lists solely in-frame clones and lacks some. The data show 85,000 to 130,000 clones, about four fifths seen once. Sequencing was performed on PBMCs. These receptors all stem from a woman aged 45-65 years in good health and CMV-seropositive. CDR3s leave out the opening cysteine and the closing phenylalanine or tryptophan. Each record gives: J gene, clone size, V gene, CDR3 protein. Size is stated for part of the rows, as once, few or many counts, or as a class when the clone is expanded.

TRBJ2-1	many	TRBV7-3	ASSFGTSRIDEQF
TRBJ2-7	few	TRBV2	ASRELRTGDEQY
TRBJ2-5	few	TRBV28	ASSPPPGRGRETQY
TRBJ2-1	NA	TRBV9	ASSAGTGGLRAYNEQF
TRBJ1-6	NA	TRBV7-3	ASSLWSNSPLH
TRBJ1-1	few	TRBV6-5	ASSSWQAMNTEAF
TRBJ1-1	NA	TRBV5-1	ASRESRSTEAF
TRBJ2-1	NA	TRBV27	ASSLHSTNEQF
TRBJ2-3	NA	TRBV29-1	STDRGGTDKKY
TRBJ2-3	NA	TRBV28	ASSRGASGAVGTDTQY
TRBJ1-5	NA	TRBV19	ASSILRSAGNQPQH
TRBJ1-1	NA	TRBV6-6	ASSYSAGVDTEAF
TRBJ2-7	few	TRBV6-1	ASSENGGEQY
TRBJ1-6	NA	TRBV19	ATTGGGSSYNSPLH
TRBJ2-7	NA	TRBV19	ASSKAYQGYEQY
TRBJ2-1	NA	TRBV7-2	ASSPRGGSYNEQF
TRBJ2-2	NA	TRBV5-6	ASSLDGGLTGELF
TRBJ2-6	few	TRBV6-6	ASSLDGLSGANVLT
TRBJ1-6	NA	TRBV5-6	ASTVGPRNSPLH
TRBJ1-1	NA	TRBV5-1	ASSWGVRGGDTLTEAF
TRBJ1-4	few	TRBV7-6	ASSPTNEKLF
TRBJ2-3	NA	TRBV20-1	SVSADTQY
TRBJ2-1	NA	TRBV9	ASSVFAGGTLSLPNEQF
TRBJ2-5	NA	TRBV14	ASSPAGAAGSQY
TRBJ2-3	NA	TRBV7-3	ASSRDRGRGTQY
TRBJ2-3	NA	TRBV19	ASQREQGRTDTQY
TRBJ2-3	NA	TRBV7-2	ASSERRTDTQY
TRBJ1-4	few	TRBV6-5	ASMALTSGNEKLF
TRBJ2-1	NA	TRBV9	ASSVWTSGYNEQF
TRBJ2-3	NA	TRBV27	ASSSPRGRWDTQY
TRBJ2-1	NA	TRBV27	ASSSQRGEYNEQF
TRBJ2-2	NA	TRBV5-1	ASSVSGGLRSTGELF
TRBJ1-5	NA	TRBV7-8	ASSVQNNQPQH
TRBJ1-2	NA	TRBV6-6	ASSLGTGFGYT
TRBJ2-7	NA	TRBV7-2	ASSSEPGQSYEQY
TRBJ2-5	NA	TRBV29-1	SVEKGAVETQY
TRBJ2-2	NA	TRBV27	ASSFLGRGNTGELF
TRBJ1-1	NA	TRBV28	ASSLPRWEGMNTEAF
TRBJ1-1	few	TRBV6-5	ASSLLTTGEAF
TRBJ2-7	NA	TRBV29-1	SVEDRGGSYEQY
TRBJ2-3	NA	TRBV9	ASSVVPGEITDTQY
TRBJ2-1	NA	TRBV13	ASSHSGGYNEQF
TRBJ2-2	NA	TRBV30	AWGPGTGFTGELF
TRBJ2-5	NA	TRBV5-1	ASSLVPRVEQETQY
TRBJ1-6	NA	TRBV6-1	ASSGRQGNSPLH
TRBJ1-5	NA	TRBV27	ASSLGTGTNQPQH
TRBJ1-1	once	TRBV9	ASSGARAEAF
TRBJ1-5	NA	TRBV6-1	ASSRDIDQPQH
TRBJ2-2	few	TRBV19	ASSSWRDRGFTGELF
TRBJ2-1	NA	TRBV5-1	ASSLPRPGMEQF
TRBJ2-5	once	TRBV6-6	ATWDRAWETQY
TRBJ2-1	NA	TRBV6-6	ASSRDTAYNEQF